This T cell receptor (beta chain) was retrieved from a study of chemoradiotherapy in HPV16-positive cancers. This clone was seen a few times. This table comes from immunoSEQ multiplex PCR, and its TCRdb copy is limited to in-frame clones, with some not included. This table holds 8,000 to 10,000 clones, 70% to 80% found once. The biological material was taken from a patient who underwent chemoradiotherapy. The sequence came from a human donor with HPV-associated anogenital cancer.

CDR3 sequence (DNA): TGTGCCTGGAGGCGGACAGAGCGTTACGAGCAGTACTTC. It codes for CAWRRTERYEQYF. The rearrangement links TRBV30 to TRBJ2-7; tentatively, D is TRBD1 (6 bases). With 3 bases removed from V and 4 bases from J, the gap between germline ends came to 13 bases. Germline V gene sequence: CDR1 GTSNPN, CDR2 SVGIG (reference sequence). The CDR3 runs to 13 residues.